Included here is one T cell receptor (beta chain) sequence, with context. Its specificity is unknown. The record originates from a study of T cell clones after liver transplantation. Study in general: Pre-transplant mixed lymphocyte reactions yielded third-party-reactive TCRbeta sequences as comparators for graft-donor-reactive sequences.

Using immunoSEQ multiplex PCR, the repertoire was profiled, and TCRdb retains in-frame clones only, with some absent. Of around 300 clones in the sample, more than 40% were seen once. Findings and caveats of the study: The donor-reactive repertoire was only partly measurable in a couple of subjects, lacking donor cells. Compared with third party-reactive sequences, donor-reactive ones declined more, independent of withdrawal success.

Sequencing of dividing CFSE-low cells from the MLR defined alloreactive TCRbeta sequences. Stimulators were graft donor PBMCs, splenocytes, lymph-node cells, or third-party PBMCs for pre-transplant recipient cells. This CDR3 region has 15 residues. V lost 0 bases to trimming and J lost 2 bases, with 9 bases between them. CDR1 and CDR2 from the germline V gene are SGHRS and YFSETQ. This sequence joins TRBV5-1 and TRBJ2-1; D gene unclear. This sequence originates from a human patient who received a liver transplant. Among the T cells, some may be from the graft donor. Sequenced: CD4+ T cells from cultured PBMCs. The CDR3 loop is CASSLEGNTYNEQFF. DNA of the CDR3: TGCGCCAGCAGCTTGGAGGGCAATACCTACAATGAGCAGTTCTTC.